This passage covers 20 T cell receptor beta chains from one sample sequenced in a study of lymphopenia after photon versus proton radiotherapy. Only in-frame clones appear in the TCRdb table, and some are missing; sequencing was by immunoSEQ multiplex PCR. The sample has over 50,000 clones, roughly 86% seen once. The starting material was peripheral blood, obtained from a patient treated with photon-based radiotherapy. These receptors were obtained from a man in his forties with gastric cancer.

The V call is TRBV10-3, the J call TRBJ1-5, with D perhaps TRBD1 (5 bases). The germline CDR1 and CDR2 sequences are ENHRY and SYGVKD. The CDR3 spans 13 residues. Trimming shortened V by 4 bases and J by 4 bases, and 8 bases separated the two germline ends. The CDR3 reads CAISGQTNQPQHF. DNA of the CDR3: TGTGCCATCAGTGGACAGACGAATCAGCCCCAGCATTTT.

On this clone: The same CDR3 is also encoded by other DNA sequences in this sample. The chain has TRBV5-4 and TRBJ1-1, with a possible D match to TRBD1 (5 bases). Per the germline V gene, CDR1 is SGHNT and CDR2 is YYREEE (reference sequence). The V gene lost 6 bases and the J gene lost 5 bases, with 17 bases spanning the gap. There are 14 residues in the CDR3. The CDR3 DNA sequence: TGTGCCAGCACCCCCTCCGGGGGGAGAACTGAAGCTTTCTTT. Translating it yields CASTPSGGRTEAFF.

This clone was seen a few times. The V and J genes are TRBV19 and TRBJ1-6, with 8 nucleotides matching TRBD1. CDR3 length equals 14 residues. With 1 base clipped from V and 7 bases from J, the junction kept 0 bases outside the gene matches. CDR1 LNHDA and CDR2 SQIVND come from the germline V gene (reference sequence). As DNA, the CDR3 is TGTGCCAGTAGTATAGGGACAGGGAATTCACCCCTCCACTTT. This encodes CASSIGTGNSPLHF. Full variable domain (rest looked up from reference TRBV19 and TRBJ1-6): DGGITQSPKYLFRKEGQNVTLSCEQNLNHDAMYWYRQDPGQGLRLIYYSQIVNDFQKGDIAEGYSVSREKKESFPLTVTSAQKNPTAFYLCASSIGTGNSPLHFGNGTRLTVT.

This chain links TRBV6-1 with TRBJ1-5, with TRBD1 as a possible D gene (5 bases). This CDR3 is built from 12 residues. From germline, CDR1 is MNHNS and CDR2 SASEGT. V lost 3 bases to trimming and J lost 6 bases, with 6 bases between them. The CDR3 loop reads CASSDRVQPQHF. CDR3 nucleotides: TGTGCCAGCAGTGACAGGGTTCAGCCCCAGCATTTT.

This clone turned up a few times. The CDR3 bases are TGTGCCAGCAGCTCGGAGAGAAACACCATATATTTT. Translation gives CASSSERNTIYF. This chain connects TRBV7-2 to TRBJ1-3; D remains ambiguous. Germline V gives CDR1 SGHTA, CDR2 FQGNSA. Trimming cost V 4 bases and J 5 bases, with 6 bases left between them. The CDR3 covers 12 residues.

The rearrangement uses TRBV7-2 and TRBJ1-2; 7 bases map to TRBD1. Germline V gives CDR1 SGHTA, CDR2 FQGNSA. Trimming at V came to 7 bases and at J to 8 bases, leaving 10 bases not matched to a gene. The CDR3 runs 13 residues. The CDR3 loop reads CASNPDRVGGYTF. CDR3 coding DNA: TGTGCCAGCAACCCCGACAGGGTGGGAGGCTACACCTTC.

V gene TRBV7-2 combines with J gene TRBJ1-2; 8 nucleotides match TRBD1. The CDR3 covers 14 residues. The V gene end was trimmed by 1 base and the J gene end by 9 bases; junction bases not matched to a gene: 7. The germline V gene has CDR1 SGHTA and CDR2 FQGNSA. The DNA for the CDR3 is TGTGCCAGCAGCTTAGGGGGCAGGGGGCGTCGCTACACCTTC. Amino acid sequence: CASSLGGRGRRYTF.

The chain has TRBV27 and TRBJ1-2; 7 positions match TRBD1. J was trimmed by 4 bases and V by 3 bases; bases with no gene match: 5. CDR1 and CDR2 (germline): MNHEY, SMNVEV (reference sequence). The CDR3 loop spans 14 amino acids. The CDR3 sequence is CASSFRDSLYGYTF. The CDR3 region has the DNA TGTGCCAGCAGTTTCCGGGACAGTCTCTATGGCTACACCTTC.

The V and J genes are TRBV23-1 and TRBJ1-1; 8 bases align to TRBD1. TRBV23-1 is labeled an ORF, and its function is uncertain. After removal of 2 bases from V and 3 bases from J, the junction contained 11 bases not matched to a gene. This CDR3 region has 17 residues. The chain's CDR3 is CASSQGAGGLRDTEAFF. Here the CDR3 DNA reads TGCGCCAGCAGTCAAGGGGCAGGGGGCTTACGGGACACTGAAGCTTTCTTT.

This rearrangement joins TRBV7-2 to TRBJ1-6; D is ambiguous. Germline values: CDR1 SGHTA, CDR2 FQGNSA. The CDR3 spans 14 residues. Trimming left V 2 bases short and J 5 bases short, with 7 bases between. For the CDR3, the DNA is TGTGCCAGCAGCTTAAAGGTGAATAATTCACCCCTCCACTTT. Protein sequence: CASSLKVNNSPLHF. Supplemented by reference TRBV7-2 and TRBJ1-6, the full variable domain reads GAGVSQSPSNKVTEKGKDVELRCDPISGHTALYWYRQSLGQGLEFLIYFQGNSAPDKSGLPSDRFSAERTGGSVSTLTIQRTQQEDSAVYLCASSLKVNNSPLHFGNGTRLTVT.

This chain uses TRBV5-4 with TRBJ1-2, with TRBD1 identical over 8 bases. V gave up 2 bases and J gave up 5 bases; unmatched junction bases: 5. CDR1 and CDR2 from the germline V gene are SGHNT and YYREEE (reference sequence). This CDR3 is 14 amino acids long. CDR3 loop: CASSLPGGTYGYTF. CDR3 bases: TGTGCCAGCAGCTTACCAGGGGGCACTTATGGCTACACCTTC.

The rearrangement links TRBV4-1 to TRBJ2-3; D tentatively reads TRBD1 or TRBD2 (5 bases each). Per the germline V gene, CDR1 is MGHRA and CDR2 is YSYEKL. Trimming shortened V by 5 bases and J by 1 base, and 10 bases separated the two germline ends. The CDR3 is 14 residues long. The CDR3 nucleotides are TGCGCCAGCAGCTCCGGGGCCCGCACAGATACGCAGTATTTT. Its translation: CASSSGARTDTQYF.

The rearrangement joins TRBV6-4 to TRBJ2-1; 12 nucleotides line up with TRBD1. From germline, CDR1 is MRHNA and CDR2 SNTAGT. The CDR3 runs 15 residues. With 3 bases clipped from V and 8 bases from J, the junction kept 5 bases outside the gene matches. The CDR3 is CASSDWGTGGDEQFF. The CDR3 DNA reads as TGTGCCAGCAGTGATTGGGGGACAGGGGGCGATGAGCAGTTCTTC.

The rearrangement uses TRBV11-1 and TRBJ2-7; the D call may be TRBD1 or TRBD2 (5 bases each). The ends were cut back, 8 bases at V and 2 bases at J, with 13 bases in the middle. The CDR3 loop spans 13 amino acids. Per germline, CDR1 SGHAT and CDR2 FQDESV (reference sequence). The CDR3 sequence: CASGTGPPYEQYF. CDR3 coding DNA: TGTGCCAGCGGTACGGGACCTCCCTACGAGCAGTACTTC.

J is TRBJ2-1 and V is TRBV7-3, with 8 bases that match TRBD2. The CDR3 is 15 amino acids. Looked up from germline, CDR1 is SGHTA and CDR2 is FQGTGA. V dropped 8 bases and J dropped 4; count of bases not matched to a gene: 10. The CDR3 DNA sequence: TGTGCCAGCGGATGGCGGGGGGCGGAGTACAATGAGCAGTTCTTC. It is translated as CASGWRGAEYNEQFF.

The V and J genes are TRBV7-2 and TRBJ2-5, with D maybe TRBD2 (5 bases). Trimming pared 5 bases from V and 5 bases from J, leaving 15 bases between. There are 14 residues in the CDR3. CDR1 is SGHTA, CDR2 FQGNSA, per germline. CDR3 nucleotides: TGTGCCAGCAGCCCCAGACGGCGGGCGGAGACCCAGTACTTC. Amino acids: CASSPRRRAETQYF.

The chain recombines TRBV19 with TRBJ2-4, with 8 bases identical to TRBD1. Trimming cost V 7 bases and J 3 bases; bases outside gene matches: 5. CDR1 LNHDA and CDR2 SQIVND come from the germline V gene (reference sequence). The CDR3 loop spans 14 amino acids. Here the CDR3 reads CASKPGQDKNIQYF. The CDR3 coding sequence is TGTGCCAGTAAACCGGGACAGGACAAAAACATTCAGTACTTC.

The chain couples TRBV19 to TRBJ1-1; 9 bases align to TRBD1. V trimming: 5 bases; J trimming: 5 bases; junction bases outside the gene matches: 6. This CDR3 spans 14 amino acids. Germline loops: CDR1 LNHDA, CDR2 SQIVND (reference sequence). In DNA, the CDR3 is TGTGCCAGTAGTCTGACAGGGGGTGGGACTGAAGCTTTCTTT. Residues: CASSLTGGGTEAFF.

This clone came up once. This chain uses TRBV4-2 with TRBJ1-3; tentative D call: TRBD1 (5 bases). This CDR3 comprises 15 residues. Trimming cost V 0 bases and J 7 bases, with 13 bases left between them. Germline CDR1 reads LGHNA; CDR2 reads YNFKEQ. The CDR3 nucleotides read TGTGCCAGCAGCCAAGATCCCCAGGGACGGAACACCATATATTTT. It yields the protein CASSQDPQGRNTIYF.

The chain has TRBV5-5 and TRBJ1-1, with D perhaps TRBD1 (5 bases). This CDR3 contains 16 residues. CDR1 SGHKS and CDR2 YYEKEE come from the germline V gene (reference sequence). Trimming cost V 4 bases and J 1 base, with 17 bases left between them. The chain's CDR3 is CASSLYVVGENTEAFF. CDR3 nucleotides: TGTGCCAGCAGCCTATACGTGGTGGGGGAGAACACTGAAGCTTTCTTT.